The 2 T cell receptor beta chains below all came from one sample that was sequenced in a study of cytomegalovirus exposure and HLA in healthy donors (dated by TCRdb to between 2016 and 2019). Library creation used the immunoSEQ multiplex PCR assay. As stored in TCRdb, this immuneACCESS dataset retains in-frame rearrangements with V and J assigned. A fraction of the clones does not appear; measured against another copy, unresolved V genes explain less than half of the discrepancy, and the remainder lacks a known reason. Counted in this sample were around 300,000 clones; approximately 83% of them appeared once. The ten largest make up 1% of the sample. The sample was PBMCs. The origin of the receptors is a woman between 18 and 29 years old in good health and CMV-seronegative.

The rearrangement uses TRBV4-2 and TRBJ1-3; D is uncertain. Germline CDR1 reads LGHNA; CDR2 reads YNFKEQ. The V and J ends lost 0 bases and 1 base respectively, with 10 bases between them. This CDR3 contains 16 residues. The CDR3 here is CASSQDYARSGNTIYF. The CDR3 DNA is TGTGCCAGCAGCCAAGACTACGCAAGATCTGGAAACACCATATATTTT.

The chain is built from TRBV14 and TRBJ2-1; 7 bases agree with TRBD2. The CDR3 is 14 residues long. The trim removed 4 bases at V and 5 bases at J, leaving 5 bases unmatched. From germline, CDR1 is SGHDN and CDR2 FVKESK. CDR3 nucleotide sequence: TGTGCCAGCAGCCCGCGGGGGTGGGACAATGAGCAGTTCTTC. It translates to CASSPRGWDNEQFF.